This T cell receptor beta chain was obtained from a study of read filtering for tumor transcriptome and immune sequencing. In the study overall: Mean patient age was approximately 66 years, range about 40 to 85; 16 to 20 male, roughly 14 female. RNA-seq yielded only roughly 80 to 1,400 TCR reads, IR-seq about 4.05 to 11 million. Points from the study as a whole: This fraction held mixed bone marrow immune cells after CD138-negative sorting. Without single-read clonotypes, shared clonotype proportions correlated more between IR-seq and RNA-seq.

On this clonotype itself: Its antigen is still unknown.

The germline V gene encodes CDR1 SGHRS and CDR2 YFSETQ. This CDR3 is built from 12 residues. V gave up 9 bases and J gave up 2 bases; unmatched junction bases: 2. From about 400 ng of RNA, a library with molecular barcoded alpha/delta and beta/gamma adaptors was made. TCRdb independently ran MiXCR on the reads; one entry per CDR3 protein. The sample consists of 130,000 or so distinct CDR3 sequences, approximately 13% of them appearing once. The sequencing sample was made of a population of CD138-negative cells sorted from bone marrow. The gene calls are TRBV5-1 and TRBJ1-3, with 7 nucleotides matching TRBD1. The clonotype comes from a donor at least 40 years old with multiple myeloma. CDR3 amino acids: CATQGAGNTIYF. CDR3 sequence (DNA): TGCGCCACCCAGGGGGCTGGAAACACCATATATTTT. Based on the CDR3 plus reference TRBV5-1 and TRBJ1-3, the full variable domain is KAGVTQTPRYLIKTRGQQVTLSCSPISGHRSVSWYQQTPGQGLQFLFEYFSETQRNKGNFPGRFSGRQFSNSRSEMNVSTLELGDSALYLCATQGAGNTIYFGEGSWLTVV.